This entry lists 16 T cell receptor beta chains sequenced from one sample in a study of T-cell memory formation after mild COVID-19. From the 5' RACE reads, TCRdb called clonotypes with MiXCR, one entry per CDR3 protein. Of 15,000 to 20,000 distinct CDR3 sequences in the sample, around 20% were seen once. The sequenced material came from PBMCs or a T cell subset sorted from them (not recorded which). These receptors came from a man aged 18 to 30 who had mild COVID-19 (a few samples of this study predate the infection). Cell type and time point are not known.

The chain recombines TRBV19 with TRBJ1-5; TRBD1 aligns across 9 bases. CDR3 size: 14 residues. Germline CDR1 LNHDA, CDR2 SQIVND (reference sequence). After removal of 7 bases from V and 7 bases from J, the junction contained 8 bases not matched to a gene. The CDR3 region is CASTLTGGRQPQHF. The CDR3 DNA reads TGTGCCAGTACCCTGACAGGGGGTAGGCAGCCCCAGCATTTT.

At least ten counts were recorded for this clonotype. The rearrangement uses TRBV6-5 and TRBJ1-5; 9 nucleotides line up with TRBD1. This CDR3 comprises 14 residues. Unmatched junction bases numbered 10, after V lost 10 bases and J lost 6 bases. Germline CDR1 and CDR2: MNHEY and SVGAGI. The CDR3 nucleotides read TGTGCCAAGGGACTTGACAGGGGGACTCAGCCCCAGCATTTT. Translation gives CAKGLDRGTQPQHF.

This clonotype was found many times. The chain carries TRBV25-1 and TRBJ2-5; possibly TRBD2 for D (5 bases). CDR1 is MGHDK, CDR2 SYGVNS, per germline. This CDR3 has 14 residues. V was clipped by 8 bases and J by 4 bases, with 17 bases between them. CDR3 protein: CASEPWERGETQYF. The CDR3 coding sequence is TGTGCCAGCGAACCGTGGGAGCGAGGAGAGACCCAGTACTTC.

This clonotype has a count of ten or more. This chain uses TRBV6-6 with TRBJ1-5; 10 bases match TRBD1. With 8 bases clipped from V and 0 bases from J, the junction kept 16 bases outside the gene matches. Germline values: CDR1 MNHNY, CDR2 SVGAGI (reference sequence). This CDR3 is 19 amino acids long. CDR3 sequence: CASSLWGSGQGISNQPQHF. CDR3 nucleotides: TGTGCCAGCTCCTTGTGGGGGTCGGGACAGGGGATTAGCAATCAGCCCCAGCATTTT.

The CDR3 is CASSLRQAAEQYF. In DNA form, the CDR3 reads TGTGCCAGCAGCTTAAGGCAGGCCGCCGAGCAGTACTTC. The chain carries TRBV7-3 and TRBJ2-7; D unresolved. The CDR3 totals 13 residues. V was shortened by 1 base and J by 6 bases, with 10 bases between the two germline ends. Germline V gene lookup returns CDR1 SGHTA and CDR2 FQGTGA. Together with reference TRBV7-3 and TRBJ2-7, the CDR3 gives the full variable domain: GAGVSQTPSNKVTEKGKYVELRCDPISGHTALYWYRQSLGQGPEFLIYFQGTGAADDSGLPNDRFFAVRPEGSVSTLKIQRTERGDSAVYLCASSLRQAAEQYFGPGTRLTVT.

This clonotype was seen only a few times. The chain uses TRBV2 and TRBJ2-5; D is uncertain. CDR3 length equals 12 residues. The germline CDR1 and CDR2 sequences are SNHLY and FYNNEI. Trimming removed 4 bases at V and 5 bases at J, with 8 bases between. The CDR3 sequence: CASSGFGETQYF. The CDR3 DNA sequence: TGTGCCAGCAGTGGCTTTGGCGAGACCCAGTACTTC.

In this sample, this clonotype turned up a few times. The V call is TRBV24-1, the J call TRBJ1-5; D gene ambiguous. The ends were cut back, 7 bases at V and 4 bases at J, with 16 bases in the middle. The germline V gene has CDR1 KGHDR and CDR2 SFDVKD. The CDR3 loop spans 15 amino acids. The CDR3 sequence is CATSPPGTLNQPQHF. Written as DNA, the CDR3 is TGTGCCACCAGCCCCCCGGGAACACTGAATCAGCCCCAGCATTTT.

The chain has TRBV12-3 or TRBV12-4 and TRBJ2-6; D uncertain. This CDR3 region has 14 residues. Trimming shortened V by 6 bases and J by 2 bases, and 8 bases separated the two germline ends. CDR3 bases: TGTGCCAGCAGCCTCGGGCCTGGGGCCAACGTCCTGACTTTC. This translates into CASSLGPGANVLTF.

This clonotype was detected many times. The chain links TRBV4-1 to TRBJ2-3; D is unclear. V lost 0 bases to trimming and J lost 0 bases, with 10 bases between them. Per germline, CDR1 MGHRA and CDR2 YSYEKL. The CDR3 contains 16 residues. This chain's CDR3 is CASSQDHSASTDTQYF. The CDR3 nucleotides read TGCGCCAGCAGCCAAGATCACAGCGCTAGCACAGATACGCAGTATTTT.

This clonotype has at least ten counts. The chain links TRBV6-2 or TRBV6-3 to TRBJ1-2; weak D call: TRBD1 (5 bases). The CDR3 is made up of 11 amino acids. V was cut by 6 bases and J by 6 bases, with 8 bases left in between. Germline V CDR1 and CDR2: MNHEY, SVGEGT. CDR3 nucleotides: TGTGCCAGCAGCCAGGGCCATGGCTACACCTTC. Amino acid sequence: CASSQGHGYTF.

This clonotype was observed many times. The chain links TRBV29-1 to TRBJ1-1; 10 positions agree with TRBD1. From germline, CDR1 is SQVTM and CDR2 ANQGSEA. This CDR3 is 15 amino acids long. Losses at the gene ends were 6 bases for V and 5 bases for J; bases not matched to a gene: 12. This CDR3 is CSVDEWTGGYTEAFF. The DNA for the CDR3 is TGCAGCGTCGACGAGTGGACAGGGGGTTATACTGAAGCTTTCTTT.

The genes are TRBV9 and TRBJ2-7; no reliable D call. CDR1 and CDR2 from the germline V gene are SGDLS and YYNGEE. The CDR3 runs to 15 residues. With 0 bases removed from V and 1 base from J, the gap between germline ends came to 11 bases. The CDR3 loop reads CASSVAPETSYEQYF. The CDR3 DNA is TGTGCCAGCAGCGTAGCTCCGGAGACATCCTACGAGCAGTACTTC.

This clonotype was counted a few times. The chain combines TRBV30 with TRBJ1-2; D may be TRBD1 (6 bases). The V gene's germline CDR1 is GTSNPN and CDR2 SVGIG (reference sequence). The V and J ends lost 2 bases and 4 bases respectively, with 14 bases between them. The CDR3 contains 14 residues. This chain's CDR3 is CAWSLRGAGYGYTF. The CDR3 DNA follows: TGTGCCTGGAGTCTCAGGGGCGCAGGCTATGGCTACACCTTC.

V gene TRBV7-8 combines with J gene TRBJ2-7; D possibly corresponds to TRBD1 (5 bases). Germline lookup yields CDR1 SGHVS and CDR2 FQNEAQ. This CDR3 comprises 14 residues. Trimming took off 0 bases at V and 0 bases at J, with 6 bases between the two ends. The chain's CDR3 is CASSLAGVSYEQYF. CDR3 DNA sequence: TGTGCCAGCAGCTTAGCAGGGGTCTCCTACGAGCAGTACTTC.

The genes are TRBV5-1 and TRBJ2-1; TRBD2 matches 8 bases. V trimming: 0 bases; J trimming: 5 bases; junction bases outside the gene matches: 4. From germline, CDR1 is SGHRS and CDR2 YFSETQ. The CDR3 is made up of 15 amino acids. The CDR3 DNA sequence: TGCGCCAGCAGCTTGGTTAGCGGGGTTAACAATGAGCAGTTCTTC. Residues: CASSLVSGVNNEQFF.

In this sample, this clonotype turned up many times. The rearrangement joins TRBV6-2 or TRBV6-3 to TRBJ2-1; TRBD2 agrees at 8 bases. Germline V CDR1 and CDR2: MNHEY, SVGEGT. CDR3 length: 17 amino acids. Trimming at V came to 4 bases and at J to 10 bases, leaving 18 bases not matched to a gene. The CDR3 sequence is CASSFFPGSGAGGEQFF. CDR3 bases: TGTGCCAGCAGTTTTTTCCCCGGTAGCGGGGCGGGGGGCGAGCAGTTCTTC.